Included here is one TCR beta chain sequence, with context. This specimen belongs to a study of blood T cell repertoires in COVID-19. This CDR3 is built from 15 residues. Germline assignment: CDR1 SGHTA and CDR2 FQGNSA. The V gene end was trimmed by 5 bases and the J gene end by 8 bases; junction bases not matched to a gene: 8. Method: immunoSEQ multiplex PCR; TCRdb's copy keeps in-frame clones and lacks some. Of 150,000 to 200,000 clones listed, 90% are singletons. Sequenced input: peripheral blood. The chain combines TRBV7-2 with TRBJ1-4, with 10 bases identical to TRBD1. This clonotype was sampled from a man aged 55 to 70 with active or convalescent COVID-19. The CDR3 loop reads CASSHPGQGKEKLFF. CDR3 nucleotides: TGTGCCAGCAGCCACCCGGGACAGGGGAAAGAAAAACTGTTTTTT.